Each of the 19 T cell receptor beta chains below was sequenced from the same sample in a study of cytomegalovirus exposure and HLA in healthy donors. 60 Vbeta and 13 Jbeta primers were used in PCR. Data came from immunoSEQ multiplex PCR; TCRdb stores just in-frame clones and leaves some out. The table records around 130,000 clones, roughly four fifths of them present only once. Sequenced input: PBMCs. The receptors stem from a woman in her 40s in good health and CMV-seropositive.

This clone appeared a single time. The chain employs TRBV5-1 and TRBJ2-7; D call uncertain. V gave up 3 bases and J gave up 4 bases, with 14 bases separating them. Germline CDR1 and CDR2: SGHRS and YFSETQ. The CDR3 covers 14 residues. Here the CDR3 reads CASSWSGDEYEQYF. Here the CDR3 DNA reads TGCGCCAGCAGCTGGTCAGGCGACGAGTACGAGCAGTACTTC.

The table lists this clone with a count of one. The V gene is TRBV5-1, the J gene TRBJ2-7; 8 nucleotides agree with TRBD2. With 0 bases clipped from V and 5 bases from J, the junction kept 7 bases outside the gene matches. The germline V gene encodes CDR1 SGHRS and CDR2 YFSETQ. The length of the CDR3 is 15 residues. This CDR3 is CASSLAGLGIDEQYF. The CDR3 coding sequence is TGCGCCAGCAGCTTGGCGGGACTAGGTATCGACGAGCAGTACTTC.

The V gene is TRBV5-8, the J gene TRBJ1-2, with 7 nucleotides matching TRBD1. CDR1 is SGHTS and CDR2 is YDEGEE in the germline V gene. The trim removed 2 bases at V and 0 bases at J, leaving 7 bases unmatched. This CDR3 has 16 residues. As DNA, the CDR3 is TGTGCCAGCAGCTTACGCCAGGGGGGTTCTAACTATGGCTACACCTTC. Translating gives CASSLRQGGSNYGYTF.

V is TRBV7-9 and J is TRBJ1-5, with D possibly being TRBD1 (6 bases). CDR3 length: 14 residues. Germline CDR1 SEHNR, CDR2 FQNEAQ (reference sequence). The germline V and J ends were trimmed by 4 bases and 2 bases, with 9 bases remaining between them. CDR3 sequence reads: CASSWGQGNQPQHF. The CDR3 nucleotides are TGTGCCAGCAGCTGGGGGCAAGGCAATCAGCCCCAGCATTTT.

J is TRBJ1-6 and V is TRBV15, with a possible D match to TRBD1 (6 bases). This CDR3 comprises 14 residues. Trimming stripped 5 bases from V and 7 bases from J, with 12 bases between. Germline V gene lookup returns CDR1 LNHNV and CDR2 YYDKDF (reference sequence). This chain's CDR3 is CATSGRGWNSPLHF. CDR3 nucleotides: TGTGCCACCAGCGGAAGGGGGTGGAATTCACCCCTCCACTTT.

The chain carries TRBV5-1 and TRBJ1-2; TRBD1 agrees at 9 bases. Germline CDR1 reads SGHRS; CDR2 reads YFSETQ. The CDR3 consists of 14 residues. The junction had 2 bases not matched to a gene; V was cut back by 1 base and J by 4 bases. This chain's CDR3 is CASSLLGQGYGYTF. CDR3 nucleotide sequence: TGCGCCAGCAGCTTGTTGGGACAGGGCTATGGCTACACCTTC.

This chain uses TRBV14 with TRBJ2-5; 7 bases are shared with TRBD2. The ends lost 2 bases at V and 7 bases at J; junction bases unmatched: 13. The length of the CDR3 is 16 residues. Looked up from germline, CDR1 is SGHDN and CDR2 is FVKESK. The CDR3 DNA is TGTGCCAGCAGCCAACGTCTAGGCGGGAGTAGGGGGACCCAGTACTTC. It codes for CASSQRLGGSRGTQYF.

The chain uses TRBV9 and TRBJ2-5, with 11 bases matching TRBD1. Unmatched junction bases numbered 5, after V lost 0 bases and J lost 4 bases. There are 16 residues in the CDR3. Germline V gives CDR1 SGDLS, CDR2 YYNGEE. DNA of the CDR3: TGTGCCAGCAGCGTAGCCCTGGGACAGGGGGGAGAGACCCAGTACTTC. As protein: CASSVALGQGGETQYF.

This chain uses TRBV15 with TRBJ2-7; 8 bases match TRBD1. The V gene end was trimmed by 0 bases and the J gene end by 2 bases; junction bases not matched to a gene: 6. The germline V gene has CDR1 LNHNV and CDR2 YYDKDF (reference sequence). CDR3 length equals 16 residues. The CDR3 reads CATSRERWDRPYEQYF. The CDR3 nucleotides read TGTGCCACCAGCAGAGAGAGGTGGGACAGGCCCTACGAGCAGTACTTC.

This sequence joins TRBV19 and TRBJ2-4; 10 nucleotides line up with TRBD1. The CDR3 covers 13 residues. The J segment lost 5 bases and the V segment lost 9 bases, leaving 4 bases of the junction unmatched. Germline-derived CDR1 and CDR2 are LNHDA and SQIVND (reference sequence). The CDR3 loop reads CASQGTGENIQYF. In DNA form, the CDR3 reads TGTGCCAGCCAGGGGACAGGGGAAAACATTCAGTACTTC.

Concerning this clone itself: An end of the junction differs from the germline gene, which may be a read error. The CDR3 here is CASSMNTEELFF. The CDR3 region has the DNA TGTGCCAGCAGCATGAACACCGAGGAGCTGTTTTTT. The rearrangement links TRBV7-3 to TRBJ2-2; D is uncertain. Looked up from germline, CDR1 is SGHTA and CDR2 is FQGTGA. CDR3 size: 12 residues.

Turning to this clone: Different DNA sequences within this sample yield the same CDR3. The CDR3 here is CASSVEGAGGYTF. The CDR3 nucleotides read TGTGCCAGCAGCGTAGAAGGGGCGGGGGGCTACACCTTC. The chain uses TRBV9 and TRBJ1-2, with D tentatively TRBD1 (5 bases). Germline CDR1 reads SGDLS; CDR2 reads YYNGEE. V dropped 0 bases and J dropped 8 bases, with 11 bases sitting between them. The CDR3 runs to 13 residues.

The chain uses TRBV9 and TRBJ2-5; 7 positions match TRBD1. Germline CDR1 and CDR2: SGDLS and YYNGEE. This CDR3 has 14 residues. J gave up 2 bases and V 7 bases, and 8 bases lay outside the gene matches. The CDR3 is CASSPGTEQETQYF. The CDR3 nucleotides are TGTGCCAGCTCACCCGGGACAGAACAAGAGACCCAGTACTTC.

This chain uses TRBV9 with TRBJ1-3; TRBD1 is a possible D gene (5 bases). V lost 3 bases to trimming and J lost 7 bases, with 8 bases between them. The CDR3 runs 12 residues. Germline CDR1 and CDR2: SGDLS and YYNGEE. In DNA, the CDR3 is TGTGCCAGCAGCGAAGGGGTTAACACCATATATTTT. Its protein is CASSEGVNTIYF. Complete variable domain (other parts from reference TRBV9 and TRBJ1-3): DSGVTQTPKHLITATGQRVTLRCSPRSGDLSVYWYQQSLDQGLQFLIQYYNGEERAKGNILERFSAQQFPDLHSELNLSSLELGDSALYFCASSEGVNTIYFGEGSWLTVV.

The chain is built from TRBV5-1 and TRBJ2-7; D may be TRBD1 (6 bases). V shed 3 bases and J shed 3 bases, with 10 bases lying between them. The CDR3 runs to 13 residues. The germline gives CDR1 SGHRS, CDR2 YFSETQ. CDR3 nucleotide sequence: TGCGCCAGCAGCTATGGGGGCGACTACGAGCAGTACTTC. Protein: CASSYGGDYEQYF. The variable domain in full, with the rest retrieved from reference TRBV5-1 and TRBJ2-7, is KAGVTQTPRYLIKTRGQQVTLSCSPISGHRSVSWYQQTPGQGLQFLFEYFSETQRNKGNFPGRFSGRQFSNSRSEMNVSTLELGDSALYLCASSYGGDYEQYFGPGTRLTVT.

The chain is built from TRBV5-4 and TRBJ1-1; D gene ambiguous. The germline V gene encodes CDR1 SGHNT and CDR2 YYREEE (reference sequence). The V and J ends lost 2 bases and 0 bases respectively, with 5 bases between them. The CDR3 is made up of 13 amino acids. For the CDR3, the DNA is TGTGCCAGCAGCTTTAATATGAACACTGAAGCTTTCTTT. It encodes CASSFNMNTEAFF. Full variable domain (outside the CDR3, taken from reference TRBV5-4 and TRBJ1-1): ETGVTQSPTHLIKTRGQQVTLRCSSQSGHNTVSWYQQALGQGPQFIFQYYREEENGRGNFPPRFSGLQFPNYSSELNVNALELDDSALYLCASSFNMNTEAFFGQGTRLTVV.

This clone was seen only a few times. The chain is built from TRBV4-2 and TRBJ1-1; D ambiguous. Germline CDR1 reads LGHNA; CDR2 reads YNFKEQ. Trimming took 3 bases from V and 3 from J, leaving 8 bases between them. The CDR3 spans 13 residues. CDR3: CASSQQEYTEAFF. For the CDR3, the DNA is TGTGCCAGCAGCCAGCAAGAGTACACTGAAGCTTTCTTT.

The CDR3 DNA reads as TGTGCCAGTAGTATGGGACAGGGGAGAACTGAAGCTTTCTTT. Its protein is CASSMGQGRTEAFF. The chain is built from TRBV19 and TRBJ1-1, with 10 bases aligning to TRBD1. Germline lookup yields CDR1 LNHDA and CDR2 SQIVND (reference sequence). V lost 3 bases and J lost 5; bases outside the gene matches: 3. This CDR3 is 14 amino acids long.

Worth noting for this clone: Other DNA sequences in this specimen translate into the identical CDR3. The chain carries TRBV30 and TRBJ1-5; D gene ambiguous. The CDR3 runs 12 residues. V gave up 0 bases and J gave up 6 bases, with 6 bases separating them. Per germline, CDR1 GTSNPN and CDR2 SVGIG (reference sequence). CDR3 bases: TGTGCCTGGAGTGTCGGCGGTCAGCCCCAGCATTTT. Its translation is CAWSVGGQPQHF.